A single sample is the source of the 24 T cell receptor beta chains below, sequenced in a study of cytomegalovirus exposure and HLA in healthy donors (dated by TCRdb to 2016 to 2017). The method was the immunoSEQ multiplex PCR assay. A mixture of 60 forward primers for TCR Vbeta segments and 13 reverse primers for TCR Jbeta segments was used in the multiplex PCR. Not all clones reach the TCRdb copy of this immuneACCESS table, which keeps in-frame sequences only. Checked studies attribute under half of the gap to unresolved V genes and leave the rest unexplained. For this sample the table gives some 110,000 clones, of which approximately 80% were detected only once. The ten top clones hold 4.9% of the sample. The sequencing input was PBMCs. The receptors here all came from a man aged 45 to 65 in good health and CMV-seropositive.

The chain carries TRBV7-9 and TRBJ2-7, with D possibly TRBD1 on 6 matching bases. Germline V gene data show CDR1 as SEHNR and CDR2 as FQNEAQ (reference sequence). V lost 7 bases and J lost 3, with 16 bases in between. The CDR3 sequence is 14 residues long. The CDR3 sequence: CASTGQGSFYEQYF. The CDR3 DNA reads TGTGCCAGCACCGGCCAGGGGTCCTTCTACGAGCAGTACTTC.

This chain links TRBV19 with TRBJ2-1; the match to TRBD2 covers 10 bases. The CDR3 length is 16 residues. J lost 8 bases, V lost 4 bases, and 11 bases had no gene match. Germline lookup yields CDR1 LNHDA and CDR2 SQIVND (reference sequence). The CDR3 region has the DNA TGTGCCAGTAGTACAACGCGGGCTAGCGGGAGAGATGAGCAGTTCTTC. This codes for CASSTTRASGRDEQFF.

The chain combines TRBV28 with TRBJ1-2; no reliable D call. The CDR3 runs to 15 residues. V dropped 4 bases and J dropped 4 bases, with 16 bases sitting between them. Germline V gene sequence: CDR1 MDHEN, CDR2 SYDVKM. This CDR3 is CASSSFSSAGYGYTF. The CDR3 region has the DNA TGTGCCAGCAGTTCCTTCTCGTCGGCGGGCTATGGCTACACCTTC.

The CDR3 spells CAWSVMQRSTEAFF. In nucleotides, the CDR3 is TGTGCCTGGAGTGTAATGCAGAGGTCCACTGAAGCTTTCTTT. The chain combines TRBV30 with TRBJ1-1; no definite D call. The germline V gene has CDR1 GTSNPN and CDR2 SVGIG (reference sequence). This CDR3 spans 14 amino acids. Trimming stripped 0 bases from V and 4 bases from J, with 12 bases between.

The CDR3 DNA follows: TGTGCCAGCCGTTCGGGACAGGGTTTTCCTGGGGCCAACGTCCTGACTTTC. As protein: CASRSGQGFPGANVLTF. The V call is TRBV7-9, the J call TRBJ2-6; TRBD1 matches 9 bases. The CDR3 spans 17 residues. Trimming at V came to 8 bases and at J to 2 bases, leaving 10 bases not matched to a gene. CDR1 and CDR2 (germline): SEHNR, FQNEAQ (reference sequence).

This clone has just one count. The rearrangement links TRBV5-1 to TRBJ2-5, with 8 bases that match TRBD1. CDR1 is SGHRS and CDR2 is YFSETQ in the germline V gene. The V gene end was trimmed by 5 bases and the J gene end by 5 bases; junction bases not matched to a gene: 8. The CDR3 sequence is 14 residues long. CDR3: CASSSDRVSETQYF. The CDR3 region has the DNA TGCGCCAGCAGTTCGGACAGGGTCTCCGAGACCCAGTACTTC.

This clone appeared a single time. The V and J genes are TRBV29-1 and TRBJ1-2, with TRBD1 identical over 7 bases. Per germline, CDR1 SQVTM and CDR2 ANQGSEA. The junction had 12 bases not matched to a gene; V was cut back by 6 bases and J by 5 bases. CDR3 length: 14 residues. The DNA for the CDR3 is TGCAGCGTCCGACCCTCCGGGACAGATTATGGCTACACCTTC. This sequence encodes CSVRPSGTDYGYTF.

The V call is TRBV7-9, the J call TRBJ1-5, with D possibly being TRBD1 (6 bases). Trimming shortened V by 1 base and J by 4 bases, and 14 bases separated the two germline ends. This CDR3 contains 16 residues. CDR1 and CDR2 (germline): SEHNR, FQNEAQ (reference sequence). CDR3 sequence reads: CASSLGQGSLNQPQHF. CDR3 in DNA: TGTGCCAGCAGCTTAGGCCAGGGGTCTCTTAATCAGCCCCAGCATTTT.

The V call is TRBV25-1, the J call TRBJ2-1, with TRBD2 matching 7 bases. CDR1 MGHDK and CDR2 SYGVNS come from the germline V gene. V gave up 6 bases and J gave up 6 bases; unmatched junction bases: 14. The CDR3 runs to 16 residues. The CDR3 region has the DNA TGTGCCAGCAGCCCCATGGGAACGGGGAGGGGCAATGAGCAGTTCTTC. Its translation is CASSPMGTGRGNEQFF. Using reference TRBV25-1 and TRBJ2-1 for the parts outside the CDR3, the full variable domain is EADIYQTPRYLVIGTGKKITLECSQTMGHDKMYWYQQDPGMELHLIHYSYGVNSTEKGDLSSESTVSRIRTEHFPLTLESARPSHTSQYLCASSPMGTGRGNEQFFGPGTRLTVL.

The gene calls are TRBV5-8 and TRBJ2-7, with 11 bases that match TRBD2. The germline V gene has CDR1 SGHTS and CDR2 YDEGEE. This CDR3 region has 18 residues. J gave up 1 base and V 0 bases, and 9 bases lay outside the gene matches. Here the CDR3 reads CASSLGDSGRAASYEQYF. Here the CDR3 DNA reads TGTGCCAGCAGCTTGGGAGATAGCGGGAGGGCGGCGTCCTACGAGCAGTACTTC.

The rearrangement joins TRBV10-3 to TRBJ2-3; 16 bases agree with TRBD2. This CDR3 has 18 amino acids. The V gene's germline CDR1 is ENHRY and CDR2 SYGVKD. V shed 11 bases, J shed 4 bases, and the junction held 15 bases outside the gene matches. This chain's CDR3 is CASRGLAGGPGPADTQYF. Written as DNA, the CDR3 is TGTGCCTCCCGGGGACTAGCGGGAGGGCCGGGCCCTGCAGATACGCAGTATTTT.

Here the CDR3 DNA reads TGTGCCATCAGACCCGCGGGTGGAGGGGTGGAGTATGGCTACACCTTC. It yields the protein CAIRPAGGGVEYGYTF. This rearrangement joins TRBV10-3 to TRBJ1-2, with a tentative D call TRBD1 (5 bases). Germline V gene data show CDR1 as ENHRY and CDR2 as SYGVKD. The V end was cut by 6 bases, the J end by 5 bases, with 22 bases between. The CDR3 length is 16 residues.

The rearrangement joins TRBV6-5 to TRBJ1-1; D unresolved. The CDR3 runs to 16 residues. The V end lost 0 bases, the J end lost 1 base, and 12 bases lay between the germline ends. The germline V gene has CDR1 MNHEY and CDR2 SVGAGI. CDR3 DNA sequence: TGTGCCAGCAGTTACTCGACCACCCCAGGGAACACTGAAGCTTTCTTT. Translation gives CASSYSTTPGNTEAFF.

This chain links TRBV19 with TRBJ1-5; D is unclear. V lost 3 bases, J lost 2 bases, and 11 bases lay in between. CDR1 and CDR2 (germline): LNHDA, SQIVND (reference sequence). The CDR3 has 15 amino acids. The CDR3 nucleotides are TGTGCCAGTAGTATGATCGGGGTCCGCAATCAGCCCCAGCATTTT. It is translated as CASSMIGVRNQPQHF.

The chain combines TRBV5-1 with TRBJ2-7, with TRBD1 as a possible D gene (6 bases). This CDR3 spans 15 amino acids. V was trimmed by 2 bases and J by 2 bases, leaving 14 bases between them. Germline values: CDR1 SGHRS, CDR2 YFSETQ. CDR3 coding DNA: TGCGCCAGCAGCTTAATAGGCAGGGGACCCTACGAGCAGTACTTC. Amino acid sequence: CASSLIGRGPYEQYF.

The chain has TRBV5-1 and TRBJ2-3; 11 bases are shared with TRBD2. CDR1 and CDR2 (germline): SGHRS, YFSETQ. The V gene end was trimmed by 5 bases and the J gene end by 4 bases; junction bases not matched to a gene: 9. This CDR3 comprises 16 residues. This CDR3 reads CASSSNSGGVSDTQYF. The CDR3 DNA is TGCGCCAGCAGTTCTAATAGCGGGGGGGTCTCAGATACGCAGTATTTT.

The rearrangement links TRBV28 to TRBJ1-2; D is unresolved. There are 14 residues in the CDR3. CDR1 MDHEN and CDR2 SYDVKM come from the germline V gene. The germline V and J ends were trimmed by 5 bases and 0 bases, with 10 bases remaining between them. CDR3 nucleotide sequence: TGTGCCAGCAGTCTAACGTCCCCTAACTATGGCTACACCTTC. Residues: CASSLTSPNYGYTF.

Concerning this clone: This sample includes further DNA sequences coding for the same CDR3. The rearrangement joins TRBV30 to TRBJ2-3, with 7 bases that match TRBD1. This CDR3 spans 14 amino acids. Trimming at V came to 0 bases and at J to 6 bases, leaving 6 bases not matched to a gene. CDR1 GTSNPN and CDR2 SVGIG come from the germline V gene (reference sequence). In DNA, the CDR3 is TGTGCCTGGAGTGTAAGGCGAGGGGGCGATACGCAGTATTTT. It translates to CAWSVRRGGDTQYF.

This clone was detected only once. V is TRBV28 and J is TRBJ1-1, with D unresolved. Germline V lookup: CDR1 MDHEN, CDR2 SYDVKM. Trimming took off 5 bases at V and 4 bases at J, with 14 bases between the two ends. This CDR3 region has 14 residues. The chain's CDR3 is CASSPFRRSTEAFF. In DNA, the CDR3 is TGTGCCAGCAGTCCTTTCCGCCGGAGCACTGAAGCTTTCTTT.

DNA of the CDR3: TGTGCCAGCAGTGGACAGGGCCTTTATAGCAATCAGCCCCAGCATTTT. This gives the protein CASSGQGLYSNQPQHF. This chain links TRBV2 with TRBJ1-5; 7 nucleotides match TRBD1. Germline V gene sequence: CDR1 SNHLY, CDR2 FYNNEI. Trimming at V came to 4 bases and at J to 0 bases, leaving 6 bases not matched to a gene. CDR3 length equals 16 residues.

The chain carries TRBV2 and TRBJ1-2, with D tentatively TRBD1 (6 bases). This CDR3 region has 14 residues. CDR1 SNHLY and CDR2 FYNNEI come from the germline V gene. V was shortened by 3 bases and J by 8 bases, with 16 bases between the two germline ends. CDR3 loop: CASSEVDSSRGYTF. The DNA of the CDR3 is TGTGCCAGCAGTGAGGTGGACAGCTCTAGGGGCTACACCTTC.

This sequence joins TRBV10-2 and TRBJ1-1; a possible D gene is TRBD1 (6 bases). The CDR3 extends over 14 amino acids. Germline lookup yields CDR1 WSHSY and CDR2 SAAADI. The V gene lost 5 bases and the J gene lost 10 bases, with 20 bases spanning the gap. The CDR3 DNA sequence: TGCGCCAGCAGTCTCCCAGGGGACGCAAGCCCAGCTTTCTTT. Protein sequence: CASSLPGDASPAFF.

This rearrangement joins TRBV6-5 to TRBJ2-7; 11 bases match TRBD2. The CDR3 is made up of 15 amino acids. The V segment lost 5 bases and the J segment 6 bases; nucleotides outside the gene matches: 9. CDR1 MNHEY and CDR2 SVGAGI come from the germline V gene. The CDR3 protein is CASSHLAGGPGEQYF. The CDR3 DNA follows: TGTGCCAGCAGTCACTTAGCGGGGGGGCCGGGCGAGCAGTACTTC.

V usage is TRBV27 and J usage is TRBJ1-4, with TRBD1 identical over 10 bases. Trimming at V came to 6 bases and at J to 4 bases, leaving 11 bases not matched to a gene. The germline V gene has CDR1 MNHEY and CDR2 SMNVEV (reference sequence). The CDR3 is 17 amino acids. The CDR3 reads CASRGDRGILGNEKLFF. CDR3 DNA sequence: TGTGCCAGCAGGGGGGACAGGGGTATACTTGGTAATGAAAAACTGTTTTTT.